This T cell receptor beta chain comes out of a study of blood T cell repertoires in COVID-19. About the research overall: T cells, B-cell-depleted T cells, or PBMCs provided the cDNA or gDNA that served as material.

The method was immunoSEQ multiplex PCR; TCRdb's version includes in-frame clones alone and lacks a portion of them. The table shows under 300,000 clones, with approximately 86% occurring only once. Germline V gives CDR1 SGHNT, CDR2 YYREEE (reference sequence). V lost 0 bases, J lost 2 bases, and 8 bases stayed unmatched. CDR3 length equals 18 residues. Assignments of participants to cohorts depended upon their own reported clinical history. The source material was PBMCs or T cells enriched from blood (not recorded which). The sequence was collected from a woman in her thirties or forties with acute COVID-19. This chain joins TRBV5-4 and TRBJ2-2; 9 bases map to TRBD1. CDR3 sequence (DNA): TGTGCCAGCAGCTTGGGGGCGGGGACAGGGCCCAACACCGGGGAGCTGTTTTTT. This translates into CASSLGAGTGPNTGELFF.